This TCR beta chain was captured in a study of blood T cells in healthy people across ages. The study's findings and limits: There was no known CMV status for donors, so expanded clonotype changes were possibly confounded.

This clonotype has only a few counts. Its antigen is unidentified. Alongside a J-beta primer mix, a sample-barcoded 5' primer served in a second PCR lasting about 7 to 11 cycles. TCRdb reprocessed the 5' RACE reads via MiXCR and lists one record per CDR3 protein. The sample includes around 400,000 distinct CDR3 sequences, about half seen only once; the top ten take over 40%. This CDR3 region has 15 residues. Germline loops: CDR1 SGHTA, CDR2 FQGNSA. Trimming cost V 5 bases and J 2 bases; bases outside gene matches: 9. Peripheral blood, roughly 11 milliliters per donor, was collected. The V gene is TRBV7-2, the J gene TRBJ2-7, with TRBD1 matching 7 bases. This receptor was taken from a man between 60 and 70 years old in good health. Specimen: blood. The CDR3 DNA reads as TGTGCCAGCAGCCGACCAGACAGGGCCACCTACGAGCAGTACTTC. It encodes CASSRPDRATYEQYF. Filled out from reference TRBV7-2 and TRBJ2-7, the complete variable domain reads GAGVSQSPSNKVTEKGKDVELRCDPISGHTALYWYRQSLGQGLEFLIYFQGNSAPDKSGLPSDRFSAERTGGSVSTLTIQRTQQEDSAVYLCASSRPDRATYEQYFGPGTRLTVT.